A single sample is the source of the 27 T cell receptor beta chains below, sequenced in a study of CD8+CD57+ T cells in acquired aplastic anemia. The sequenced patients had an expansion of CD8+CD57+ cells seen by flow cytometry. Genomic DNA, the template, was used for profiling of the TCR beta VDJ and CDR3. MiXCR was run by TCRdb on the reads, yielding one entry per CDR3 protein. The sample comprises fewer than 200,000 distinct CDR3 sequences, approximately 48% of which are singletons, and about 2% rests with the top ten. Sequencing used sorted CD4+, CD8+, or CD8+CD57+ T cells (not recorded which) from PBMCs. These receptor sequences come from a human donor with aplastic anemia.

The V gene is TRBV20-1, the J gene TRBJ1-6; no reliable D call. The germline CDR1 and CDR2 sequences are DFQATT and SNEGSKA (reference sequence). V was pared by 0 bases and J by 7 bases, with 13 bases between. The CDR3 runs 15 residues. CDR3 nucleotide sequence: TGCAGTGCTAGAGATCTCCAGGAGTCGAATTCACCCCTCCACTTT. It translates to CSARDLQESNSPLHF.

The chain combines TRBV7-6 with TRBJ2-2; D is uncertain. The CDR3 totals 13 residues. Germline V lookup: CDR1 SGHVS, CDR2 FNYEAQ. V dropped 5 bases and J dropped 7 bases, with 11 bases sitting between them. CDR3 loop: CASSPPADGELFF. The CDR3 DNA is TGTGCCAGCAGCCCCCCGGCGGACGGGGAGCTGTTTTTT.

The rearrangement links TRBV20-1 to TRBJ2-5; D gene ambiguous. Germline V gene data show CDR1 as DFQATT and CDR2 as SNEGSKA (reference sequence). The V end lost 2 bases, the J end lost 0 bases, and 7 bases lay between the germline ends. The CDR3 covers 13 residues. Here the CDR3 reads CSARLGYQETQYF. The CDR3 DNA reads TGCAGTGCTAGACTTGGGTACCAAGAGACCCAGTACTTC.

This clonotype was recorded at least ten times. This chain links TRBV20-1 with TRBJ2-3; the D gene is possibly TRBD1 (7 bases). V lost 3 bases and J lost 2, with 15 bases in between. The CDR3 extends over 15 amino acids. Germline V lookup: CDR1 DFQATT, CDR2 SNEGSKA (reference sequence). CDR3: CSARVRGAPTDTQYF. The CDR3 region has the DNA TGCAGTGCTAGGGTCAGGGGGGCCCCCACAGATACGCAGTATTTT.

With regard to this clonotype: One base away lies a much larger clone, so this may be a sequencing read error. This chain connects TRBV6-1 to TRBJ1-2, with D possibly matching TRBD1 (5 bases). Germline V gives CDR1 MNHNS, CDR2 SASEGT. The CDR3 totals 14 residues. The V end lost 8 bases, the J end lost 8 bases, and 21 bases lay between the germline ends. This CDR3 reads CASDERGGGKGYTF. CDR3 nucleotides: TGTGCCAGCGATGAACGGGGCGGGGGTAAAGGCTACACCTTC.

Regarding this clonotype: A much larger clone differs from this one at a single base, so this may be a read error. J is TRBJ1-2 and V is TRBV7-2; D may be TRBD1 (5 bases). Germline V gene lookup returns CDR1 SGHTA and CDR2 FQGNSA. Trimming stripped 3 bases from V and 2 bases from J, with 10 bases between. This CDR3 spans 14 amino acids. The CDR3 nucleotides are TGTGCCAGCAGCTTCAGCCGGGACAACTATGGCTACACCTTC. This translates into CASSFSRDNYGYTF. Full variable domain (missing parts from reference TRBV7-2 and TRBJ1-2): GAGVSQSPSNKVTEKGKDVELRCDPISGHTALYWYRQSLGQGLEFLIYFQGNSAPDKSGLPSDRFSAERTGGSVSTLTIQRTQQEDSAVYLCASSFSRDNYGYTFGSGTRLTVV.

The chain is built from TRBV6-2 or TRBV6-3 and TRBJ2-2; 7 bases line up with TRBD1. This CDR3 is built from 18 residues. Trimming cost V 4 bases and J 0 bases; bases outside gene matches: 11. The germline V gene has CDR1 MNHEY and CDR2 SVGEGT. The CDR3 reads CASSWAERGRPNTGELFF. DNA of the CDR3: TGTGCCAGCAGTTGGGCCGAAAGGGGGCGACCGAACACCGGGGAGCTGTTTTTT.

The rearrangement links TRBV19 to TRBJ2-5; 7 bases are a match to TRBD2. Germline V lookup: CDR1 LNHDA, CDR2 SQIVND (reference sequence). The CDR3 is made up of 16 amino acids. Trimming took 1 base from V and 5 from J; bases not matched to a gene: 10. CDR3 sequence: CASSIAGRLAAETQYF. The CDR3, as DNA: TGTGCCAGTAGTATAGCGGGAAGACTAGCTGCGGAGACCCAGTACTTC.

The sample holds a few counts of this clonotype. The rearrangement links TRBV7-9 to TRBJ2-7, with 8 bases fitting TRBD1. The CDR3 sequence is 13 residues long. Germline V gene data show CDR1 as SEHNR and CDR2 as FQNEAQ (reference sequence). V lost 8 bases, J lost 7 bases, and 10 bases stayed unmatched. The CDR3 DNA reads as TGTGCCAGCGCAGGGGGCAGGGTAGGTGAGCAGTACTTC. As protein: CASAGGRVGEQYF.

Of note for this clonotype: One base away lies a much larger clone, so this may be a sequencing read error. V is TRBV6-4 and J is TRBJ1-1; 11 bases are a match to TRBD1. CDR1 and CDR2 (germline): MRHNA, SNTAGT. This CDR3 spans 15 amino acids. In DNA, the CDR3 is TGTGCCAGCAGCCGGACAGGGGGCATGAACACTGAAGCTTCCTTT. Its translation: CASSRTGGMNTEASF.

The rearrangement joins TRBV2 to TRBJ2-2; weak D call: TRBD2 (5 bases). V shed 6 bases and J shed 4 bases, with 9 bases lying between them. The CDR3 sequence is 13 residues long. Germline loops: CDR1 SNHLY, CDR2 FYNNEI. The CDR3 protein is CASRERLTGELFF. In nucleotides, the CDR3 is TGTGCCAGCAGGGAGCGGCTCACCGGGGAGCTGTTTTTT.

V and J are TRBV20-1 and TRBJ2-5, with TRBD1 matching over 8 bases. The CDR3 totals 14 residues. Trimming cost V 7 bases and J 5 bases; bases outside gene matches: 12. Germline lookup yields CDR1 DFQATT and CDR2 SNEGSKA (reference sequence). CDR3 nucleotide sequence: TGCAGTGTCTCAGGGGGCGCGGGGAGGGAGACCCAGTACTTC. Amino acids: CSVSGGAGRETQYF.

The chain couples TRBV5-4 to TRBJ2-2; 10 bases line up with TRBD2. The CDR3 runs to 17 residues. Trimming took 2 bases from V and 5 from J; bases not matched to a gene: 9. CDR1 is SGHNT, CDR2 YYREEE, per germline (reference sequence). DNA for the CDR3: TGTGCCAGCAGCTTAGTGACTAGCGGGTCGAGGACCGGGGAGCTGTTTTTT. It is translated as CASSLVTSGSRTGELFF.

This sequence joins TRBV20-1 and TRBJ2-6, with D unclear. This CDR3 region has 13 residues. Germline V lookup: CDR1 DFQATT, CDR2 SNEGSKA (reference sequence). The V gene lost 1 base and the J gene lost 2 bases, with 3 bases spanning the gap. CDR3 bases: TGCAGTGCTAGAGCAACTGGGGCCAACGTCCTGACTTTC. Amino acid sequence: CSARATGANVLTF.

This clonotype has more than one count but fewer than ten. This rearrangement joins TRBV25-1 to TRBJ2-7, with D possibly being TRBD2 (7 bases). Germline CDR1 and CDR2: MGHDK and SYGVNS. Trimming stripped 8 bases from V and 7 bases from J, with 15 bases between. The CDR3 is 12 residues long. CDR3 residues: CASSRGGREQYF. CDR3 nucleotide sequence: TGTGCCAGCTCTAGGGGGGGGCGTGAGCAGTACTTC.

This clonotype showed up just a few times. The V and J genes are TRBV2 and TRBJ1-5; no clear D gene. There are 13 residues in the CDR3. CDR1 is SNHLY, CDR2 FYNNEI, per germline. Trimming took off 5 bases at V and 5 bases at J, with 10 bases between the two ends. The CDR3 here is CASSRDWDQPQHF. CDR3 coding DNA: TGTGCCAGCAGTCGGGATTGGGATCAGCCCCAGCATTTT.

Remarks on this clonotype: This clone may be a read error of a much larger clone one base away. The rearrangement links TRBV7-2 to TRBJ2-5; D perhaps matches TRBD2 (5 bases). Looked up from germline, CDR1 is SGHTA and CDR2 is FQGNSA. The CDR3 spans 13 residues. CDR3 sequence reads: CASSRGWQETQSF. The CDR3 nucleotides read TGTGCCAGCAGTCGGGGTTGGCAAGAGACCCAGTCCTTC.

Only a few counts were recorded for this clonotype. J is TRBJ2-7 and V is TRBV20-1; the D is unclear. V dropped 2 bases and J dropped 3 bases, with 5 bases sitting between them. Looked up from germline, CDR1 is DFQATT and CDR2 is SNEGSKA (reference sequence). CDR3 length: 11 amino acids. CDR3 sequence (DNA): TGCAGTGCTAGACCGCTCTACGAGCAGTACTTC. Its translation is CSARPLYEQYF.

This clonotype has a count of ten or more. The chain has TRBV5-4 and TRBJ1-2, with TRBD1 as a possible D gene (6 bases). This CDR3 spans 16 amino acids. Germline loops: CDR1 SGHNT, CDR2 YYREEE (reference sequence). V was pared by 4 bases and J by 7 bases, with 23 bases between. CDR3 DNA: TGTGCCAGCAGCGCTCTGGCGGGACAATCTTTGAGTGGCTACACCTTC. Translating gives CASSALAGQSLSGYTF.

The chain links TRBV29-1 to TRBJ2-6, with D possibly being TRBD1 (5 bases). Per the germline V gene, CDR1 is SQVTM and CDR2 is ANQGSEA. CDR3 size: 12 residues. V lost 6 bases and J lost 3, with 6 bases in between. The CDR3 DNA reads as TGCAGCGTAGGGGTTGGGGCCAACGTCCTGACTTTC. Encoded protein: CSVGVGANVLTF.

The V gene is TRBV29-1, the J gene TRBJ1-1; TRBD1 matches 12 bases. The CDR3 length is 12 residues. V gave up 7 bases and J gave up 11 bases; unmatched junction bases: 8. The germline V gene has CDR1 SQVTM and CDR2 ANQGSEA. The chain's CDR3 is CSARWDRGHAFF. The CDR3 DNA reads TGCAGCGCCAGATGGGACAGGGGGCATGCTTTCTTT.

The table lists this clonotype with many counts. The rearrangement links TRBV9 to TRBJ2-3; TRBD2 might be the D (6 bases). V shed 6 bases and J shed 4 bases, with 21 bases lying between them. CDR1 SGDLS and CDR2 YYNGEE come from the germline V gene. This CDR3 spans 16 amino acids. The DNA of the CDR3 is TGTGCCAGCAACGAAGAATTCGGGGGATTCGCAGATACGCAGTATTTT. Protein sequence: CASNEEFGGFADTQYF.

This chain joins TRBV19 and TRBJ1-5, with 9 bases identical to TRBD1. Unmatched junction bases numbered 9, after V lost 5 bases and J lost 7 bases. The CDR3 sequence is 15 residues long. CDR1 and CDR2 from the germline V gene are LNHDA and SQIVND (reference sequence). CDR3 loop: CASSQQGAPSQPQHF. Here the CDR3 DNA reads TGTGCCAGTAGTCAACAGGGGGCCCCTTCCCAGCCCCAGCATTTT. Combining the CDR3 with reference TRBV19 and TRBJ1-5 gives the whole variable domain DGGITQSPKYLFRKEGQNVTLSCEQNLNHDAMYWYRQDPGQGLRLIYYSQIVNDFQKGDIAEGYSVSREKKESFPLTVTSAQKNPTAFYLCASSQQGAPSQPQHFGDGTRLSIL.

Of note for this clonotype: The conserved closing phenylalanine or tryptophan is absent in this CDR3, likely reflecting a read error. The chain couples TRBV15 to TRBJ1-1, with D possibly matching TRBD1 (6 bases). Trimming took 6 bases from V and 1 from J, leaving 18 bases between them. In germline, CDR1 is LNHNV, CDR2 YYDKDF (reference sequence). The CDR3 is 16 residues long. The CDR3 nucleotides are TGTGCCACCAGACCCGGTTGGAAACAGGGGAACACTGAAGCTTTCCTT. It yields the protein CATRPGWKQGNTEAFL.

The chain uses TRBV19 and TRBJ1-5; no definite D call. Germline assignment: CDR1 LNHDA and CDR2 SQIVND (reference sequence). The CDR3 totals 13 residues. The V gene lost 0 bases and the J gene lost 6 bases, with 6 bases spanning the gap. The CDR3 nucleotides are TGTGCCAGTAGTATAGATCGTGGTCAGCCCCAGCATTTT. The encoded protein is CASSIDRGQPQHF.

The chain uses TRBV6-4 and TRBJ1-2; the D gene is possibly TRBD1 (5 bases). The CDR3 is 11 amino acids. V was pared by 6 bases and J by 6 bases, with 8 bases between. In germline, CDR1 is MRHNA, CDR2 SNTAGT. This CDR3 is CASRAGDGYTF. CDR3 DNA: TGTGCCAGCAGGGCGGGGGATGGCTACACCTTC.

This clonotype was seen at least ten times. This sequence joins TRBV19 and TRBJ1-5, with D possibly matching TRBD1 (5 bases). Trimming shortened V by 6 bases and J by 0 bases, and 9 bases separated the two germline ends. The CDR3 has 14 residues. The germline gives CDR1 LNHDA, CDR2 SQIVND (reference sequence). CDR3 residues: CASRAGYSNQPQHF. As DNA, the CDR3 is TGTGCCAGTAGAGCAGGGTATAGCAATCAGCCCCAGCATTTT.